The 13 T cell receptor beta chains below come from one sample, sequenced in a study of human T cells and chemical hapten exposure. Time point in this sample: pre-sensitization, week 0. The treatment: therapeutic diphenylcyclopropenone sensitization with weekly scalp DPC. TCRdb itself ran the RACE reads through MiXCR, one entry per CDR3 protein. The repertoire includes 95,000 to 150,000 distinct CDR3 sequences, around an eighth of them detected once, and 2.8% sits in the top ten. This sample comprised whole blood, obtained in connection with sensitization to the hapten diphenylcyclopropenone (DPC). The receptors stem from a young woman with alopecia areata. Some clones in this sample may be carry-over from other donors' samples.

The V and J genes are TRBV20-1 and TRBJ2-5; TRBD2 agrees at 11 bases. Germline CDR1 and CDR2: DFQATT and SNEGSKA (reference sequence). CDR3 length: 17 residues. V dropped 6 bases and J dropped 5; count of bases not matched to a gene: 17. In DNA, the CDR3 is TGCAGTGCCGACGAGGGGTCTAGCGGGGGGTTCTTGGAGACCCAGTACTTC. Translation gives CSADEGSSGGFLETQYF.

This clonotype has a handful of counts. The chain carries TRBV18 and TRBJ1-2; a possible D gene is TRBD1 (6 bases). V shed 4 bases and J shed 3 bases, with 15 bases lying between them. Germline lookup yields CDR1 KGHSH and CDR2 LQKENI. The CDR3 has 15 residues. CDR3 protein: CASSQGAGGHYGYTF. In DNA form, the CDR3 reads TGTGCCAGCTCACAAGGCGCGGGGGGCCACTATGGCTACACCTTC.

This clonotype has ten or more counts. The V and J genes are TRBV29-1 and TRBJ1-2; tentative D call: TRBD1 (6 bases). The CDR3 has 12 residues. V was cut by 0 bases and J by 6 bases, with 8 bases left in between. Germline V CDR1 and CDR2: SQVTM, ANQGSEA. CDR3 in amino acids: CSVEDQGNGYTF. CDR3 in DNA: TGCAGCGTTGAAGATCAGGGGAATGGCTACACCTTC.

J is TRBJ1-1 and V is TRBV9, with 7 bases fitting TRBD1. Trimming removed 3 bases from V and 1 base from J; junction bases left unmatched: 3. This CDR3 has 14 amino acids. Germline V gene lookup returns CDR1 SGDLS and CDR2 YYNGEE. Written as DNA, the CDR3 is TGTGCCAGCAGCGCAGACAGGGCGAACACTGAAGCTTTCTTT. Its protein product is CASSADRANTEAFF.

This chain links TRBV3-2 with TRBJ2-5; the table's D call, TRBD1, was not checked against the DNA. TRBV3-2 is listed as a pseudogene. The CDR3 length is 17 residues. CDR3 DNA: TGTGCCAGCAGCCAAGAGGCGCCAGTGAGGTGGCAAGAGACCCAGTACTTC. Translation: CASSQEAPVRWQETQYF.

The table lists this clonotype with many counts. The rearrangement links TRBV19 to TRBJ2-1, with a tentative D call TRBD1 (6 bases). Germline CDR1 is LNHDA and CDR2 is SQIVND (reference sequence). The CDR3 consists of 13 residues. V shed 6 bases and J shed 4 bases, with 10 bases lying between them. Written as DNA, the CDR3 is TGTGCCAGTAGGGACAGAACGTACAATGAGCAGTTCTTC. Residues: CASRDRTYNEQFF.

This clonotype has just a few counts. The rearrangement joins TRBV2 to TRBJ1-3; TRBD1 is a possible D gene (5 bases). Trimming took 6 bases from V and 2 from J, leaving 17 bases between them. Germline V lookup: CDR1 SNHLY, CDR2 FYNNEI. This CDR3 region has 16 residues. CDR3 in amino acids: CASSRGVLGPGNTIYF. CDR3 DNA: TGTGCCAGCAGCCGGGGGGTCCTCGGACCTGGAAACACCATATATTTT.

This clonotype was counted between two and nine times. This chain uses TRBV29-1 with TRBJ2-7, with D perhaps TRBD1 or TRBD2 (5 bases each). The CDR3 is made up of 13 amino acids. Per the germline V gene, CDR1 is SQVTM and CDR2 is ANQGSEA. Trimming removed 4 bases at V and 5 bases at J, with 15 bases between. The chain's CDR3 is CSVVVGPADEQYF. The CDR3 bases are TGCAGCGTTGTTGTGGGACCGGCCGACGAGCAGTACTTC.

The chain combines TRBV3-2 with TRBJ1-2. TRBV3-2 is reported as a pseudogene. This CDR3 spans 18 amino acids. The CDR3 loop is CASILLDHNLTLLYGYTF. The CDR3 DNA sequence: TGTGCCAGCATCCTATTAGACCACAACCTAACCCTACTCTATGGCTACACCTTC.

The CDR3 DNA is TGTGCCAGCCGCCTCGCCGGGGAGCTGTTTTTT. It is translated as CASRLAGELFF. The rearrangement joins TRBV7-9 to TRBJ2-2, with D hard to call. Trimming took 8 bases from V and 6 from J, leaving 7 bases between them. The CDR3 extends over 11 amino acids. CDR1 and CDR2 from the germline V gene are SEHNR and FQNEAQ (reference sequence).

There are many counts of this clonotype. The chain combines TRBV28 with TRBJ1-5; D ambiguous. Trimming took 7 bases from V and 1 from J, leaving 23 bases between them. This CDR3 contains 18 residues. Germline lookup yields CDR1 MDHEN and CDR2 SYDVKM. The CDR3 loop is CASNTPLAGMMSNQPQHF. The CDR3, as DNA: TGTGCCAGCAATACCCCTCTGGCAGGAATGATGAGCAATCAGCCCCAGCATTTT.

At least ten counts were recorded for this clonotype. The chain couples TRBV7-9 to TRBJ2-5, with TRBD2 as a possible D gene (6 bases). V was cut by 5 bases and J by 5 bases, with 12 bases left in between. CDR1 is SEHNR and CDR2 is FQNEAQ in the germline V gene (reference sequence). The CDR3 is 13 residues long. The CDR3 is CASSPLREETQYF. The CDR3 region has the DNA TGTGCCAGCAGCCCCCTCCGGGAGGAGACCCAGTACTTC.

The chain recombines TRBV4-2 with TRBJ1-1; weak D call: TRBD1 (6 bases). Deletions cut 0 bases from V and 5 bases from J, with 10 bases between. There are 14 residues in the CDR3. Germline lookup yields CDR1 LGHNA and CDR2 YNFKEQ. CDR3 sequence reads: CASSQEAGATEAFF. The CDR3, as DNA: TGTGCCAGCAGCCAAGAGGCAGGGGCGACTGAAGCTTTCTTT.